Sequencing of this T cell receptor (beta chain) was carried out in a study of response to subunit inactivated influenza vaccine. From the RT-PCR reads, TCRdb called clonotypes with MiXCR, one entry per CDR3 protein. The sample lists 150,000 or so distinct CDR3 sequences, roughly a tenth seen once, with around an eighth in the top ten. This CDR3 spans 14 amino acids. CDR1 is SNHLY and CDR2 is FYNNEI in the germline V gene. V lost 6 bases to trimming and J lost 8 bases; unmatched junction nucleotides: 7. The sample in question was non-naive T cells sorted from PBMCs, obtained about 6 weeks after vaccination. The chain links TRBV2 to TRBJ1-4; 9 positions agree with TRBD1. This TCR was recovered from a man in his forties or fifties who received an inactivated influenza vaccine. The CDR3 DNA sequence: TGTGCCAGCAGCTTAGGACAGGGGAGAGAAAAACTGTTTTTT. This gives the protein CASSLGQGREKLFF.